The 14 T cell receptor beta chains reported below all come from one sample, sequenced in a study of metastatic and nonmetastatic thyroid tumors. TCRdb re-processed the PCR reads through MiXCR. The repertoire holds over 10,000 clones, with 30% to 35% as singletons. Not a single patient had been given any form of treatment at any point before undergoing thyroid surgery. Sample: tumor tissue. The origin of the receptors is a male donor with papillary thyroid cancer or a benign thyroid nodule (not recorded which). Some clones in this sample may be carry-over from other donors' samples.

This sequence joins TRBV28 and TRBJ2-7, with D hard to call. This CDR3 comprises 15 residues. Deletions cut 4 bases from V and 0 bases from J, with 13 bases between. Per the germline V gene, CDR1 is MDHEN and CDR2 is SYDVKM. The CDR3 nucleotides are TGTGCCAGCAGTTCCTGGACCGCGAGCTCCTACGAGCAGTACTTC. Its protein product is CASSSWTASSYEQYF.

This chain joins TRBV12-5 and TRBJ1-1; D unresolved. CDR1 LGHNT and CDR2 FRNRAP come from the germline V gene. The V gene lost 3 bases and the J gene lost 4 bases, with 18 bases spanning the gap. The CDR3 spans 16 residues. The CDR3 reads CASGLDKSGVGTEAFF. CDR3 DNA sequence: TGTGCTAGTGGTTTAGATAAATCCGGGGTGGGCACTGAAGCTTTCTTT.

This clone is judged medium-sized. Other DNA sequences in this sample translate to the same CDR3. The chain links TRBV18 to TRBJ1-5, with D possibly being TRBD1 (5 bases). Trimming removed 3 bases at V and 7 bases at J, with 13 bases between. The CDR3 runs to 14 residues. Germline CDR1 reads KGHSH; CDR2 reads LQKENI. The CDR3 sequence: CASSPAQGLQPQHF. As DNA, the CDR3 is TGTGCCAGCTCACCGGCGCAGGGATTACAGCCCCAGCATTTT.

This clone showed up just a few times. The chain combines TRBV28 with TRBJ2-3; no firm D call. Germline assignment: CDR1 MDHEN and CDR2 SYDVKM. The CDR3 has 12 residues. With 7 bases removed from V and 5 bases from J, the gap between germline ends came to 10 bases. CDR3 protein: CASIKLVDTQYF. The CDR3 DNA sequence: TGTGCCAGCATTAAGTTAGTAGATACGCAGTATTTT. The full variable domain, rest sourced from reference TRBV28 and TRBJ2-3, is DVKVTQSSRYLVKRTGEKVFLECVQDMDHENMFWYRQDPGLGLRLIYFSYDVKMKEKGDIPEGYSVSREKKERFSLILESASTNQTSMYLCASIKLVDTQYFGPGTRLTVL.

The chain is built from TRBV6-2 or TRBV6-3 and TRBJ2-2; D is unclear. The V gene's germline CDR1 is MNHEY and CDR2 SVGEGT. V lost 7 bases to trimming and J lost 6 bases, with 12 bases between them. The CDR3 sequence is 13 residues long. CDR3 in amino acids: CASTDLRAGELFF. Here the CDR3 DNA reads TGTGCCAGCACCGACCTCCGGGCCGGGGAGCTGTTTTTT.

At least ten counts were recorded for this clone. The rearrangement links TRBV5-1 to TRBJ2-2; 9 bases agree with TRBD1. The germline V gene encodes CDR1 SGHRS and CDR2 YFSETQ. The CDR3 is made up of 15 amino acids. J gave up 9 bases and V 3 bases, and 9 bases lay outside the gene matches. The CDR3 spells CASSSPGQGVRELFF. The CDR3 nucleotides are TGCGCCAGCAGCTCCCCGGGACAGGGAGTCCGGGAGCTGTTTTTT.

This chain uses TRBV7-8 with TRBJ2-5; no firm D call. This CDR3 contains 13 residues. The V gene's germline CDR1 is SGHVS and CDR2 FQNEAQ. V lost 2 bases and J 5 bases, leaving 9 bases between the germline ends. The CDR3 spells CASSLKAHETQYF. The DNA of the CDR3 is TGTGCCAGCAGCTTAAAAGCCCATGAGACCCAGTACTTC.

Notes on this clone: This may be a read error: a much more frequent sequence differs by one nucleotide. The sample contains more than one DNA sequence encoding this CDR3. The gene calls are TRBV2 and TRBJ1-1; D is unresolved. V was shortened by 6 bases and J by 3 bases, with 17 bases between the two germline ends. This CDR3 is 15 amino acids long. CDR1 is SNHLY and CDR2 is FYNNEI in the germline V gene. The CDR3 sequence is CASSLPGRADTEAFF. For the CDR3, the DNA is TGTGCCAGCAGCCTCCCCGGACGTGCGGACACTGAAGCTTTCTTT.

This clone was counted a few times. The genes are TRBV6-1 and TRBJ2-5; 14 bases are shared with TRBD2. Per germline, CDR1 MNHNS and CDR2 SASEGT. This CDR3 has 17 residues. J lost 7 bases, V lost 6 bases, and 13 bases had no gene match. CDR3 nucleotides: TGTGCCAGCAGGTCCCGAGGGACTAGCGGGAGTTCTGTGACCCAGTACTTC. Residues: CASRSRGTSGSSVTQYF.

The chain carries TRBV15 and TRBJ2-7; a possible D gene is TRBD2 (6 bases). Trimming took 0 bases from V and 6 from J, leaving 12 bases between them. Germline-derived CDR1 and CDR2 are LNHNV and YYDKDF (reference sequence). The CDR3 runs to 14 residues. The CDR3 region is CATSRDRRGVEQYF. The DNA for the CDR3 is TGTGCCACCAGCAGAGATCGGAGGGGCGTCGAGCAGTACTTC.

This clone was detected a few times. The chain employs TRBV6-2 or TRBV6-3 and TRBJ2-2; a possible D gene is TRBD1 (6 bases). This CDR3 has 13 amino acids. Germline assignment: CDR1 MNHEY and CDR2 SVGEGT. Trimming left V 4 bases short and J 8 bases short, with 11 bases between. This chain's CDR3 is CASSSYRAGELFF. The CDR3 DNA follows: TGTGCCAGCAGTTCTTACAGGGCGGGGGAGCTGTTTTTT.

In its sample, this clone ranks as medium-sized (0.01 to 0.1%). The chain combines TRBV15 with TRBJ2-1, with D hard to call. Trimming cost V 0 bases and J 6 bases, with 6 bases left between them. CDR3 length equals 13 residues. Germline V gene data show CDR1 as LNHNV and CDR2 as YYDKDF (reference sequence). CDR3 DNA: TGTGCCACCAGCAGAGAGGTGGGCAATGAGCAGTTCTTC. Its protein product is CATSREVGNEQFF.

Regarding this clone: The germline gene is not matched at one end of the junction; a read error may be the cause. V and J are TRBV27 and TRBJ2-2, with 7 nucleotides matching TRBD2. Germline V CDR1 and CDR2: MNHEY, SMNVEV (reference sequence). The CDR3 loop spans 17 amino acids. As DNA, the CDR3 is TGTGCCGGCATTCCACCCCCTAGCGGCGCGAACACCGCGGAGCTGTTTTTT. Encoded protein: CAGIPPPSGANTAELFF.

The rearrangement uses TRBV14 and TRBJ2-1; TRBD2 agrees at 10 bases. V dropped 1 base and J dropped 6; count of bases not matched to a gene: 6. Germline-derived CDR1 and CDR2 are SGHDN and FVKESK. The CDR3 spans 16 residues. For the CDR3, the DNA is TGTGCCAGCAGCCAAGGGGATGGGACTAGCGTCAATGAGCAGTTCTTC. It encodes CASSQGDGTSVNEQFF.